This T cell receptor beta chain was captured in a study of cytomegalovirus exposure and HLA in healthy donors. Overall study findings and caveats: Previously analyzed data showed that most TCR beta V segments were productive at a frequency of about 90% or about 30%. In vitro confirmation showed a few CMV-associated chains to be CMV antigen specific. TCR beta chain V- and J-gene trimming was linked, in a later analysis, to a missense variant in DCLRE1C. The study designated roughly 160 TCR beta chains cytomegalovirus-associated.

With regard to this clone: Its matching antigen is unknown.

V was trimmed by 6 bases and J by 4 bases, leaving 6 bases between them. The CDR3 is 11 residues long. Germline CDR1 is MNHEY and CDR2 is SVGAGI. Primers: 60 Vbeta forward and 13 Jbeta reverse. Generated by immunoSEQ multiplex PCR, the TCRdb table keeps only in-frame clones and is missing some. Here the sample table reports approximately 110,000 clones. The TCR originated in a man aged 35 to 55 in good health and CMV-seronegative. The chain is built from TRBV6-5 and TRBJ1-2; possible D gene TRBD1, 5 bases. The sequenced material came from PBMCs. This CDR3 reads CASRQAYGYTF. Written as DNA, the CDR3 is TGTGCCAGCAGACAGGCCTATGGCTACACCTTC.